This T cell receptor (beta chain) was found in a study of CD8+ T cells in alopecia areata. Broader study findings: Uncertain still, given a single nonresponder, is whether baseline CD8+ expansion links to response. Many expanded lesional clones remained in scalp and blood on tofacitinib.

The CDR3 sequence is 12 residues long. The germline V and J ends were trimmed by 0 bases and 5 bases, with 5 bases remaining between them. The germline CDR1 and CDR2 sequences are LNHNV and YYDKDF (reference sequence). A note on this clone: The antigen remains undetermined.

Extracted RNA was reverse transcribed, and the resulting cDNA served as sequencing template. Sequencing was performed with immunoSEQ multiplex PCR; in TCRdb, only in-frame clones are kept and a portion is missing. The table records about 250,000 clones, 45% to 70% of them present only once. Regarding treatment: oral pan-JAK inhibitor, 5-10 mg twice daily. It was from alopecia areata patients that lesional scalp punch biopsies and peripheral blood were collected. The rearrangement uses TRBV15 and TRBJ2-7; unclear D gene. Sequenced here: CD4+ T cells sorted from blood, sampled at week 52, from a patient treated with tofacitinib. This receptor was taken from a human donor with alopecia areata. CDR3 protein: CATSRDPDEQYF. The CDR3 DNA reads as TGTGCCACCAGCAGAGATCCCGACGAGCAGTACTTC.